One sample yielded the 30 T cell receptor beta chains listed below, sequenced in a study of T cells in Graves' hyperthyroidism and ophthalmopathy. TCR beta CDR3 regions were amplified from RNA. HTBI primers were used for first-round RT-PCR of the TCR CDR3. TCRdb fed the multiplex PCR reads into MiXCR, producing one record per CDR3 protein. Of under 800,000 distinct CDR3 sequences in the sample, approximately 14% were seen once. The sequenced sample was blood. Receptors originate from a woman in her late teens or twenties with Graves' hyperthyroidism.

The gene calls are TRBV12-3 or TRBV12-4 and TRBJ2-1; TRBD2 matches 11 bases. The ends lost 5 bases at V and 7 bases at J; junction bases unmatched: 7. There are 15 residues in the CDR3. The DNA of the CDR3 is TGTGCCAGCAGTCAAACTAGCGGGAGAAGGAATGAGCAGTTCTTC. Protein product: CASSQTSGRRNEQFF.

This clonotype was counted at least ten times. The gene calls are TRBV24-1 and TRBJ2-3, with D unclear. Germline V CDR1 and CDR2: KGHDR, SFDVKD. The V and J ends lost 12 bases and 2 bases respectively, with 17 bases between them. The CDR3 is made up of 14 amino acids. This CDR3 reads CASGAGPHTDTQYF. CDR3 nucleotides: TGTGCCTCCGGAGCCGGACCTCACACAGATACGCAGTATTTT.

The chain combines TRBV2 with TRBJ2-1; no clear D gene. TRBJ2-7 matches the DNA end more closely, so the J call is doubtful. The germline V gene has CDR1 SNHLY and CDR2 FYNNEI. There are 14 residues in the CDR3. The CDR3 is CASSEAETNNEQYF. CDR3 coding DNA: TGTGCCAGCAGTGAAGCCGAGACAAACAATGAGCAGTACTTC.

This clonotype was detected ten times or more. The V call is TRBV28, the J call TRBJ2-7, with 8 bases that match TRBD1. Trimming at V came to 3 bases and at J to 3 bases, leaving 13 bases not matched to a gene. From germline, CDR1 is MDHEN and CDR2 SYDVKM. This CDR3 comprises 17 residues. The CDR3 protein is CASSFVPFGTGHYEQYF. CDR3 nucleotide sequence: TGTGCCAGCAGTTTCGTCCCTTTCGGGACAGGCCACTACGAGCAGTACTTC. The full variable domain, in which reference TRBV28 and TRBJ2-7 provide the parts outside the CDR3, is DVKVTQSSRYLVKRTGEKVFLECVQDMDHENMFWYRQDPGLGLRLIYFSYDVKMKEKGDIPEGYSVSREKKERFSLILESASTNQTSMYLCASSFVPFGTGHYEQYFGPGTRLTVT.

This clonotype was observed at least ten times. The chain carries TRBV30 and TRBJ2-7, with 8 bases matching TRBD1. J lost 7 bases, V lost 4 bases, and 18 bases had no gene match. The CDR3 extends over 16 amino acids. Germline V lookup: CDR1 GTSNPN, CDR2 SVGIG (reference sequence). The CDR3 DNA sequence: TGTGCCTGGACTCCTCCCGGGACAGGCTTAAGATGGGAGCAGTACTTC. Amino acid sequence: CAWTPPGTGLRWEQYF.

This clonotype appeared once. The chain has TRBV11-2 and TRBJ1-5; a weak D match, TRBD1 (5 bases). In germline, CDR1 is SGHAT, CDR2 FQNNGV. The ends were cut back, 5 bases at V and 2 bases at J, with 10 bases in the middle. The CDR3 covers 14 residues. CDR3 region: CASSPDSRNQPQHF. The CDR3 nucleotides read TGTGCCAGCAGCCCCGACAGCCGCAATCAGCCCCAGCATTTT.

Concerning this clonotype itself: A read error may produce the germline difference seen at one junction end. V gene TRBV6-1 combines with J gene TRBJ2-1, with TRBD2 matching over 10 bases. This CDR3 is built from 20 residues. Germline V gene sequence: CDR1 MNHNS, CDR2 SASEGT. CDR3 nucleotide sequence: TGTGTCAGCAGGGTGGAGATCTTGAAAGCGGGAGGGCCGGGGTACAATGAGCAGTTCTTC. Translation gives CVSRVEILKAGGPGYNEQFF.

This clonotype was detected ten times or more. The chain carries TRBV12-3 or TRBV12-4 and TRBJ2-1, with no clear D. The ends were cut back, 7 bases at V and 7 bases at J, with 17 bases in the middle. The CDR3 is 14 amino acids. CDR3 bases: TGTGCCAGCAACTACAGAAGGGTTTCTAATGAGCAGTTCTTC. Translation gives CASNYRRVSNEQFF.

This clonotype was seen at least ten times. This sequence joins TRBV11-2 and TRBJ2-1, with 8 bases lining up with TRBD2. The length of the CDR3 is 17 residues. CDR1 SGHAT and CDR2 FQNNGV come from the germline V gene. The trim removed 0 bases at V and 0 bases at J, leaving 4 bases unmatched. The CDR3 loop is CASSLDYSGSSYNEQFF. CDR3 sequence (DNA): TGTGCCAGCAGCTTAGATTACAGCGGGAGCTCCTACAATGAGCAGTTCTTC.

The chain combines TRBV12-3 or TRBV12-4 with TRBJ2-7; tentatively, D is TRBD2 (5 bases). Trimming removed 3 bases at V and 3 bases at J, with 12 bases between. The CDR3 covers 14 residues. Here the CDR3 reads CASSFGVISYEQYF. The CDR3 region has the DNA TGTGCCAGCAGTTTCGGGGTAATAAGCTACGAGCAGTACTTC.

This clonotype came up many times. V and J are TRBV19 and TRBJ2-2; 10 bases are a match to TRBD2. V lost 10 bases to trimming and J lost 3 bases; unmatched junction nucleotides: 17. The CDR3 spans 18 residues. Germline V CDR1 and CDR2: LNHDA, SQIVND (reference sequence). The CDR3 reads CAIGSASGSRAYTGELFF. CDR3 DNA: TGTGCCATTGGAAGTGCTAGCGGGAGCAGAGCGTACACCGGGGAGCTGTTTTTT.

This clonotype came up many times. The CDR3 DNA is TGTGCCAGCAGTTACCGACACGACGACTACGAGCAGTACTTC. This gives the protein CASSYRHDDYEQYF. The chain combines TRBV6-5 with TRBJ2-7; D is unresolved. CDR1 and CDR2 from the germline V gene are MNHEY and SVGAGI. V was shortened by 2 bases and J by 3 bases, with 11 bases between the two germline ends. This CDR3 is built from 14 residues.

The chain is built from TRBV20-1 and TRBJ2-7; 14 nucleotides match TRBD2. With V trimmed by 0 bases and J by 3 bases, 1 base remained unmatched. The CDR3 is 15 residues long. CDR1 is DFQATT, CDR2 SNEGSKA, per germline (reference sequence). CDR3 in DNA: TGCAGTGCTAGAGAGGGACTAGCGGGAGTCTACGAGCAGTACTTC. Its translation is CSAREGLAGVYEQYF.

Only a few counts were recorded for this clonotype. V is TRBV2 and J is TRBJ2-3, with D perhaps TRBD1 (6 bases). V gave up 8 bases and J gave up 2 bases, with 11 bases separating them. The CDR3 consists of 13 residues. CDR1 and CDR2 (germline): SNHLY, FYNNEI. CDR3 amino acids: CASGGQNTDTQYF. CDR3 nucleotide sequence: TGTGCCAGCGGTGGACAGAACACAGATACGCAGTATTTT.

This clonotype was picked up many times. The rearrangement joins TRBV27 to TRBJ2-1, with 8 nucleotides matching TRBD2. The CDR3 totals 18 residues. The germline CDR1 and CDR2 sequences are MNHEY and SMNVEV (reference sequence). After removal of 3 bases from V and 3 bases from J, the junction contained 13 bases not matched to a gene. CDR3 residues: CASSFLFGRAISYNEQFF. The CDR3 nucleotides are TGTGCCAGCAGTTTTCTTTTCGGGAGGGCAATAAGCTACAATGAGCAGTTCTTC.

The chain couples TRBV29-1 to TRBJ2-1; 7 bases match TRBD1. The V gene's germline CDR1 is SQVTM and CDR2 ANQGSEA. Losses at the gene ends were 5 bases for V and 7 bases for J; bases not matched to a gene: 2. The CDR3 is 11 amino acids. Here the CDR3 reads CSVTQGNEQFF. In DNA form, the CDR3 reads TGCAGCGTTACACAGGGGAATGAGCAGTTCTTC.

Only a few counts were recorded for this clonotype. V and J are TRBV12-3 or TRBV12-4 and TRBJ1-2; 8 bases agree with TRBD1. The V and J ends lost 7 bases and 5 bases, in that order; junction bases with no gene match: 9. The CDR3 sequence is 14 residues long. CDR3 bases: TGTGCCAGCACCGCTCCTAGGACAGGGTATGGCTACACCTTC. Its protein product is CASTAPRTGYGYTF.

This rearrangement joins TRBV7-6 to TRBJ2-1; D uncertain. Germline V gives CDR1 SGHVS, CDR2 FNYEAQ. V was pared by 1 base and J by 7 bases, with 14 bases between. There are 15 residues in the CDR3. CDR3 region: CASSLVIRTVNEQFF. The DNA of the CDR3 is TGTGCCAGCAGCTTAGTGATAAGAACAGTGAATGAGCAGTTCTTC.

This clonotype was seen a handful of times. The chain recombines TRBV4-1 with TRBJ2-2; 8 bases line up with TRBD1. V lost 1 base, J lost 5 bases, and 12 bases stayed unmatched. CDR3 length: 18 amino acids. CDR1 and CDR2 (germline): MGHRA, YSYEKL. In nucleotides, the CDR3 is TGCGCCAGCAGCCAAGGGACCCTAGGGACAGGCGGAACCGGGGAGCTGTTTTTT. Translating it yields CASSQGTLGTGGTGELFF.

This clonotype was recorded many times. The V call is TRBV2, the J call TRBJ2-1, with D perhaps being TRBD1 or TRBD2 (5 bases each). The ends were cut back, 6 bases at V and 12 bases at J, with 12 bases in the middle. The CDR3 runs to 11 residues. Per germline, CDR1 SNHLY and CDR2 FYNNEI. The chain's CDR3 is CASRDPGRQFF. CDR3 DNA: TGTGCCAGCAGGGATCCGGGGCGGCAGTTCTTC.

This clonotype was seen ten or more times. The chain has TRBV12-3 or TRBV12-4 and TRBJ2-1; 12 nucleotides align to TRBD2. J gave up 7 bases and V 1 base, and 11 bases lay outside the gene matches. CDR3 length equals 18 residues. The CDR3 here is CASSLGAGTSGLYNEQFF. CDR3 sequence (DNA): TGTGCCAGCAGTTTAGGTGCAGGGACTAGCGGGTTGTATAATGAGCAGTTCTTC.

This chain joins TRBV20-1 and TRBJ1-3, with D unresolved. Germline V gives CDR1 DFQATT, CDR2 SNEGSKA (reference sequence). The CDR3 runs 14 residues. The V end lost 2 bases, the J end lost 4 bases, and 12 bases lay between the germline ends. CDR3 sequence reads: CSARLNPGGNTIYF. DNA of the CDR3: TGCAGTGCTAGATTAAACCCCGGGGGAAACACCATATATTTT.

This clonotype was observed many times. This rearrangement joins TRBV4-3 to TRBJ2-5; 9 bases match TRBD2. Germline V CDR1 and CDR2: LGHNA, YSLEER. The CDR3 has 16 amino acids. Trimming at V came to 2 bases and at J to 5 bases, leaving 9 bases not matched to a gene. CDR3 protein: CASSQFASGIRETQYF. For the CDR3, the DNA is TGCGCCAGCAGCCAATTCGCTAGCGGGATCCGGGAGACCCAGTACTTC.

This clonotype has a handful of counts. V gene TRBV20-1 combines with J gene TRBJ2-7; D is possibly TRBD2 (6 bases). This CDR3 spans 14 amino acids. Germline V CDR1 and CDR2: DFQATT, SNEGSKA (reference sequence). Trimming shortened V by 4 bases and J by 2 bases, and 15 bases separated the two germline ends. The DNA of the CDR3 is TGCAGTGCTAACGATCCGCGGGGCACCTACGAGCAGTACTTC. It encodes CSANDPRGTYEQYF.

V and J are TRBV19 and TRBJ1-5; tentative D call: TRBD1 (6 bases). This CDR3 is 16 amino acids long. Germline assignment: CDR1 LNHDA and CDR2 SQIVND (reference sequence). Trimming took 5 bases from V and 0 from J, leaving 14 bases between them. CDR3 in DNA: TGTGCCAGTAGTTTTGGGGGGCAGTATAGCAATCAGCCCCAGCATTTT. It translates to CASSFGGQYSNQPQHF.

This clonotype occurred a few times. The V call is TRBV6-2 or TRBV6-3, the J call TRBJ1-1; D is unclear. The germline gives CDR1 MNHEY, CDR2 SVGEGT. V lost 7 bases to trimming and J lost 1 base, with 13 bases between them. The CDR3 contains 14 residues. CDR3 protein: CASTQSFANTEAFF. CDR3 sequence (DNA): TGTGCCAGCACCCAAAGCTTTGCGAACACTGAAGCTTTCTTT.

There are many counts of this clonotype. This chain uses TRBV11-2 with TRBJ1-1, with D unclear. This CDR3 has 14 amino acids. The V gene's germline CDR1 is SGHAT and CDR2 FQNNGV. The germline V and J ends were trimmed by 4 bases and 2 bases, with 11 bases remaining between them. The DNA for the CDR3 is TGTGCCAGCAGCTCGCTCGGGGATAACACTGAAGCTTTCTTT. This gives the protein CASSSLGDNTEAFF.

This clonotype has only a few counts. The chain uses TRBV4-1 and TRBJ2-2; 9 nucleotides align to TRBD2. The CDR3 is 16 amino acids. V dropped 2 bases and J dropped 6; count of bases not matched to a gene: 7. CDR1 is MGHRA, CDR2 YSYEKL, per germline. The CDR3 reads CASSQLAGEGAGELFF. CDR3 sequence (DNA): TGCGCCAGCAGCCAATTAGCGGGAGAGGGGGCCGGGGAGCTGTTTTTT.

J is TRBJ2-4 and V is TRBV28; D may be TRBD1 or TRBD2 (5 bases each). CDR3 size: 15 residues. The V end lost 6 bases, the J end lost 1 base, and 13 bases lay between the germline ends. CDR1 and CDR2 from the germline V gene are MDHEN and SYDVKM. The CDR3 DNA reads as TGTGCCAGCAGCTTTTTGGGGGAGGCCAAAAACATTCAGTACTTC. Its translation: CASSFLGEAKNIQYF.

This clonotype was detected many times. The chain recombines TRBV18 with TRBJ2-5, with D tentatively TRBD1 (5 bases). The CDR3 has 13 amino acids. The V gene lost 1 base and the J gene lost 3 bases, with 6 bases spanning the gap. Germline CDR1 KGHSH, CDR2 LQKENI. CDR3: CASSPHRKETQYF. The CDR3 DNA sequence: TGTGCCAGCTCACCACACAGGAAAGAGACCCAGTACTTC.